Below, 29 T cell receptor beta chains from the same sample are listed, as sequenced in a study of OX40 agonist ivuxolimab in advanced cancers. The table came from immunoSEQ multiplex PCR; TCRdb's copy has only in-frame clones and leaves some out. The sample lists approximately 97,000 clones, 70% to 90% occurring once. Sequencing was performed on CD4+ or CD8+ T cells sorted from blood, taken in a trial of the OX40 agonist ivuxolimab. The receptors come from an adult with an advanced solid tumor such as melanoma, head and neck, liver or kidney cancer.

This clone has a single count. This chain connects TRBV10-3 to TRBJ1-2; D remains unclear. Germline V gives CDR1 ENHRY, CDR2 SYGVKD. CDR3 length: 13 amino acids. Trimming cost V 6 bases and J 4 bases, with 12 bases left between them. In DNA form, the CDR3 reads TGTGCCATCAGAGGGTTGGAGGTCTATGGCTACACCTTC. Its protein product is CAIRGLEVYGYTF.

This CDR3 reads CAWGTGYGYTF. DNA for the CDR3: TGTGCCTGGGGAACGGGCTATGGCTACACCTTC. This chain uses TRBV30 with TRBJ1-2; D is uncertain. V shed 5 bases and J shed 4 bases, with 8 bases lying between them. The CDR3 contains 11 residues. Per the germline V gene, CDR1 is GTSNPN and CDR2 is SVGIG (reference sequence).

This clone was detected a few times. This sequence joins TRBV30 and TRBJ1-5; 7 nucleotides match TRBD1. V lost 3 bases to trimming and J lost 6 bases; unmatched junction nucleotides: 5. CDR1 GTSNPN and CDR2 SVGIG come from the germline V gene (reference sequence). The CDR3 contains 13 residues. CDR3 nucleotide sequence: TGTGCCTGGAGCTCGACAGGGACTCAGCCCCAGCATTTT. Translated, it gives CAWSSTGTQPQHF.

The chain couples TRBV7-8 to TRBJ1-5, with D possibly TRBD1 on 5 matching bases. Germline loops: CDR1 SGHVS, CDR2 FQNEAQ. V was clipped by 5 bases and J by 7 bases, with 15 bases between them. CDR3 length equals 14 residues. DNA of the CDR3: TGTGCCAGCAGCGCCCAAGGGGCCCGCCAGCCCCAGCATTTT. Protein sequence: CASSAQGARQPQHF.

The gene calls are TRBV18 and TRBJ2-1; D unclear. The CDR3 is made up of 16 amino acids. The germline gives CDR1 KGHSH, CDR2 LQKENI. Deletions cut 6 bases from V and 0 bases from J, with 15 bases between. DNA of the CDR3: TGTGCCAGCTCCAGTAAGGGTTCAAGCTCCTACAATGAGCAGTTCTTC. It translates to CASSSKGSSSYNEQFF.

Worth noting for this clone: This sample also contains other DNA sequences that code for the same CDR3. The CDR3 coding sequence is TGCGCCAGCAGCTTGGGGGGGAACACTGAAGCTTTCTTT. This encodes CASSLGGNTEAFF. J is TRBJ1-1 and V is TRBV5-1; D remains unclear. The CDR3 consists of 13 residues. Trimming removed 0 bases from V and 1 base from J, with 4 bases in between. Germline CDR1 and CDR2: SGHRS and YFSETQ. The full variable domain, with the rest looked up from reference TRBV5-1 and TRBJ1-1, is KAGVTQTPRYLIKTRGQQVTLSCSPISGHRSVSWYQQTPGQGLQFLFEYFSETQRNKGNFPGRFSGRQFSNSRSEMNVSTLELGDSALYLCASSLGGNTEAFFGQGTRLTVV.

The chain links TRBV19 to TRBJ1-4, with unresolved D. Trimming removed 3 bases at V and 3 bases at J, with 5 bases between. The CDR3 sequence is 13 residues long. The germline V gene encodes CDR1 LNHDA and CDR2 SQIVND (reference sequence). CDR3 in DNA: TGTGCCAGTAGTATTCGAGCTAATGAAAAACTGTTTTTT. Protein product: CASSIRANEKLFF.

CDR3 sequence: CASRNPGLLNTEAFF. The CDR3 DNA sequence: TGTGCCAGTAGGAATCCGGGACTCCTGAACACTGAAGCTTTCTTT. This chain links TRBV19 with TRBJ1-1; a possible D gene is TRBD1 (5 bases). Germline CDR1 is LNHDA and CDR2 is SQIVND (reference sequence). This CDR3 region has 15 residues. Trimming pared 6 bases from V and 0 bases from J, leaving 14 bases between. Supplemented by reference TRBV19 and TRBJ1-1, the full variable domain reads DGGITQSPKYLFRKEGQNVTLSCEQNLNHDAMYWYRQDPGQGLRLIYYSQIVNDFQKGDIAEGYSVSREKKESFPLTVTSAQKNPTAFYLCASRNPGLLNTEAFFGQGTRLTVV.

The chain has TRBV11-2 and TRBJ2-1, with D possibly being TRBD1 or TRBD2 (5 bases each). Germline V gene data show CDR1 as SGHAT and CDR2 as FQNNGV. The V end was cut by 3 bases, the J end by 0 bases, with 12 bases between. The CDR3 has 16 amino acids. CDR3 loop: CASSLTGPSSYNEQFF. DNA for the CDR3: TGTGCCAGCAGCTTGACGGGACCAAGCTCCTACAATGAGCAGTTCTTC.

This clone was seen once. This chain's CDR3 is CASTGANVLTF. CDR3 DNA: TGCGCCAGTACTGGGGCCAACGTCCTGACTTTC. J is TRBJ2-6 and V is TRBV10-2, with D unclear. Trimming removed 9 bases at V and 2 bases at J, with 2 bases between. CDR1 and CDR2 from the germline V gene are WSHSY and SAAADI. The CDR3 length is 11 residues.

The genes are TRBV5-1 and TRBJ1-2; 7 nucleotides match TRBD1. The germline V gene encodes CDR1 SGHRS and CDR2 YFSETQ. V lost 1 base, J lost 4 bases, and 4 bases stayed unmatched. The CDR3 has 14 amino acids. CDR3 residues: CASSLTGVAYGYTF. CDR3 DNA sequence: TGCGCCAGCAGCTTGACAGGGGTCGCCTATGGCTACACCTTC.

The V and J genes are TRBV18 and TRBJ1-1; tentative D call: TRBD1 (5 bases). Germline CDR1 is KGHSH and CDR2 is LQKENI. This CDR3 spans 13 amino acids. Trimming cost V 6 bases and J 6 bases, with 14 bases left between them. CDR3 loop: CASSIGAQAEAFF. The CDR3, as DNA: TGTGCCAGCTCGATTGGCGCACAGGCTGAAGCTTTCTTT.

This clone was recorded a few times. This rearrangement joins TRBV30 to TRBJ1-6; 10 bases match TRBD1. V lost 1 base and J lost 13; bases outside the gene matches: 13. The CDR3 extends over 16 amino acids. CDR1 is GTSNPN, CDR2 SVGIG, per germline (reference sequence). The CDR3 loop is CAWSGGWDRGPEPLHF. The CDR3 nucleotides are TGTGCCTGGAGTGGCGGCTGGGACAGGGGCCCCGAGCCCCTCCACTTT.

In the case of this clone: The sample carries other DNA sequences with the same CDR3. The chain combines TRBV19 with TRBJ1-1, with D unresolved. V was cut by 7 bases and J by 0 bases, with 9 bases left in between. CDR3 size: 13 residues. Germline V gene sequence: CDR1 LNHDA, CDR2 SQIVND (reference sequence). The CDR3 DNA sequence: TGTGCCAGTAAATTGGGGTTGAACACTGAAGCTTTCTTT. Its protein is CASKLGLNTEAFF.

Concerning this clone itself: No conserved phenylalanine or tryptophan is present at the end of the CDR3, so a read error is the likely explanation. The limits of the CDR3 on the DNA are not certain, so only TCRdb's listed CDR3 is given. This chain uses TRBV4-1 with TRBJ2-7; TRBD2 is the table's D call and was not checked against the DNA. Germline V CDR1 and CDR2: MGHRA, YSYEKL. The length of the CDR3 is 11 amino acids, counting both ends. The CDR3 is CASSQEPSTSL.

The chain links TRBV6-5 to TRBJ2-5; D is possibly TRBD1 or TRBD2 (5 bases each). The J call may be incorrect, as the DNA end agrees better with TRBJ2-7. In germline, CDR1 is MNHEY, CDR2 SVGAGI. The CDR3 consists of 15 residues. Here the CDR3 DNA reads TGTGCCAGCAGTTACTCGGGGCTAGCCGGCTACGAGCAGTACTTC. Translating it yields CASSYSGLAGYEQYF.

V usage is TRBV5-1 and J usage is TRBJ1-2; D uncertain. Germline CDR1 and CDR2: SGHRS and YFSETQ. V dropped 0 bases and J dropped 6 bases, with 9 bases sitting between them. This CDR3 comprises 13 residues. The CDR3 loop is CASSLAGVDGYTF. In DNA, the CDR3 is TGCGCCAGCAGCTTGGCCGGGGTGGATGGCTACACCTTC.

The V and J genes are TRBV7-2 and TRBJ1-1; D uncertain. V lost 3 bases and J lost 9, with 11 bases in between. Germline V gene data show CDR1 as SGHTA and CDR2 as FQGNSA. This CDR3 is 12 amino acids long. The CDR3 loop is CASSLRPSKAFF. The CDR3 DNA is TGTGCCAGCAGCTTGAGGCCGAGTAAAGCTTTCTTT.

V is TRBV6-1 and J is TRBJ1-6; D gene unclear. Germline lookup yields CDR1 MNHNS and CDR2 SASEGT. Trimming took off 7 bases at V and 4 bases at J, with 11 bases between the two ends. The CDR3 is 14 amino acids. The CDR3 loop is CASNPAAYNSPLHF. Here the CDR3 DNA reads TGTGCCAGCAACCCCGCGGCGTATAATTCACCCCTCCACTTT.

A single count supports this clone. V gene TRBV27 combines with J gene TRBJ2-1; tentatively, D is TRBD1 (6 bases). CDR3 length: 15 residues. The V and J ends lost 2 bases and 8 bases respectively, with 16 bases between them. From germline, CDR1 is MNHEY and CDR2 SMNVEV (reference sequence). The CDR3 reads CASSLRGHAGYEQFF. DNA of the CDR3: TGTGCCAGCAGTTTAAGGGGACACGCAGGCTATGAGCAGTTCTTC.

This chain joins TRBV29-1 and TRBJ2-1; the match to TRBD1 covers 8 bases. CDR1 SQVTM and CDR2 ANQGSEA come from the germline V gene. The CDR3 has 13 residues. V shed 1 base and J 10 bases; nucleotides not matched to a gene: 6. The chain's CDR3 is CSVEGQGAWEQFF. The CDR3 region has the DNA TGCAGCGTTGAAGGGCAGGGGGCCTGGGAGCAGTTCTTC.

CDR3 coding DNA: TGTGCCAGCAGCTGGGGGACGGCTTCCTACGAGCAGTACTTC. Encoded protein: CASSWGTASYEQYF. The rearrangement uses TRBV11-2 and TRBJ2-7; the D call may be TRBD1 or TRBD2 (5 bases each). Germline V gene data show CDR1 as SGHAT and CDR2 as FQNNGV. The CDR3 is made up of 14 amino acids. Trimming stripped 4 bases from V and 1 base from J, with 11 bases between.

The chain joins TRBV7-9 to TRBJ2-2; 9 bases are shared with TRBD1. The germline CDR1 and CDR2 sequences are SEHNR and FQNEAQ (reference sequence). Trimming removed 3 bases from V and 5 bases from J; junction bases left unmatched: 4. The CDR3 is 15 amino acids. The CDR3 sequence: CASSFGTGFTGELFF. CDR3 DNA sequence: TGTGCCAGCAGCTTTGGGACAGGGTTTACCGGGGAGCTGTTTTTT.

This clone was observed a single time. This chain uses TRBV6-5 with TRBJ2-5, with D tentatively TRBD1 (6 bases). The germline gives CDR1 MNHEY, CDR2 SVGAGI. The V end lost 3 bases, the J end lost 5 bases, and 13 bases lay between the germline ends. The CDR3 covers 14 residues. CDR3 amino acids: CASSYLDRVETQYF. CDR3 DNA sequence: TGTGCCAGCAGTTATCTGGACAGAGTCGAGACCCAGTACTTC.

In this sample, this clone turned up once. This chain joins TRBV6-1 and TRBJ2-5, with 8 bases lining up with TRBD1. The J call may be mistaken, given a closer DNA end match to TRBJ2-7. There are 14 residues in the CDR3. In germline, CDR1 is MNHNS, CDR2 SASEGT. The CDR3, as DNA: TGTGCCAGCACCAAGGACAGGGCCTCCTACGAGCAGTACTTC. It specifies CASTKDRASYEQYF.

This clone was picked up a small number of times. The J gene is TRBJ2-7, the V gene TRBV2; D is uncertain. Germline V lookup: CDR1 SNHLY, CDR2 FYNNEI. The length of the CDR3 is 14 residues. Trimming removed 3 bases at V and 0 bases at J, with 9 bases between. The CDR3 coding sequence is TGTGCCAGCAGTGAGGGCTCCTACTCCTACGAGCAGTACTTC. Its translation is CASSEGSYSYEQYF.

This sequence joins TRBV28 and TRBJ1-5; TRBD1 matches at 9 bases. CDR3 size: 16 residues. The trim removed 2 bases at V and 5 bases at J, leaving 7 bases unmatched. In germline, CDR1 is MDHEN, CDR2 SYDVKM. The CDR3 reads CASSLMGTGIDQPQHF. The CDR3 nucleotides read TGTGCCAGCAGTTTAATGGGGACAGGGATCGATCAGCCCCAGCATTTT.

This clone was seen a handful of times. V gene TRBV5-1 combines with J gene TRBJ1-2; D not resolved. The CDR3 runs to 14 residues. Trimming took 5 bases from V and 5 from J, leaving 16 bases between them. CDR1 SGHRS and CDR2 YFSETQ come from the germline V gene. CDR3 loop: CASSSEGLNYGYTF. CDR3 nucleotides: TGCGCCAGCAGTTCGGAGGGCCTCAATTATGGCTACACCTTC.

The V and J genes are TRBV5-1 and TRBJ1-1, with D tentatively TRBD1 (5 bases). CDR3 length: 15 amino acids. Between the trimmed V and J ends, which lost 4 bases and 3 bases, there was a span of 16 bases. Germline CDR1 reads SGHRS; CDR2 reads YFSETQ. CDR3 DNA: TGCGCCAGCAGCCAGATATACGGGGGTGACACTGAAGCTTTCTTT. Translated, it gives CASSQIYGGDTEAFF.